This T cell receptor (beta chain) came from a study of cytomegalovirus exposure and HLA in healthy donors. Study-wide points: The authors later linked a missense DCLRE1C variant to TCR beta V- and J-gene trimming.

The length of the CDR3 is 18 residues. Germline-derived CDR1 and CDR2 are WNHNN and SYGVQD (reference sequence). Losses at the gene ends were 2 bases for V and 3 bases for J; bases not matched to a gene: 7. 60 Vbeta and 13 Jbeta primers were used in PCR. Generated by immunoSEQ multiplex PCR, the TCRdb table keeps only in-frame clones and is missing some. The sample has roughly 110,000 clones, 65% to 80% seen once; the top ten hold more than 4%. In the case of this clone: Its target is not known.

The sequenced sample consisted of PBMCs. This chain links TRBV10-1 with TRBJ2-3; 14 nucleotides agree with TRBD2. The clonotype originates from a male donor in good health and CMV-seronegative. Written as DNA, the CDR3 is TGCGCCAGCAGTGAGGGGACTAGCGGGAGCGGTGGAACAGATACGCAGTATTTT. It yields the protein CASSEGTSGSGGTDTQYF.